This TCR beta chain was captured in a study of identical twins. Study-wide results and limits: Weaker excess twin sharing was seen among beta out-of-frame sequences.

As to this clonotype: What it binds is unknown.

The ends were cut back, 0 bases at V and 6 bases at J, with 18 bases in the middle. The CDR3 runs 17 residues. Germline CDR1 reads MGHRA; CDR2 reads YSYEKL. Through template switching, a universal primer site was introduced, and the cDNA contained unique molecular identifiers. TCRdb used MiXCR to reprocess the 5' RACE reads, holding one entry per CDR3 protein. The data hold around 220,000 distinct CDR3 sequences, with roughly a tenth observed a single time. J is TRBJ1-5 and V is TRBV4-1; the D is unclear. The sequencing input was memory T cells sorted from blood. This sequence was found in a man aged 50 or older in good health. CDR3 bases: TGCGCCAGCAGCCAAGAAGAAGGGCAAAGGGTTAGTCAGCCCCAGCATTTT. Amino acids: CASSQEEGQRVSQPQHF.